This T cell receptor (beta chain) was identified during a study of shared clonotypes between healthy human individuals. General study results and limits: Generation probability values for non-shared clonotypes were lower than those for clonotypes shared by all four donors. The low donor count limited represented genetic and exposure-history diversity.

Cells designated naive CD8 were CD45RO-negative and were positively selected for CCR7, with terminally differentiated effector memory CD45RA+ cells excluded. Only in-frame clones appear in the TCRdb table, and some are missing; sequencing was by immunoSEQ multiplex PCR. The table has around 2,100,000 clones, about 95% seen once. The V gene's germline CDR1 is MNHNS and CDR2 SASEGT. The V end was cut by 5 bases, the J end by 4 bases, with 14 bases between. CDR3 length equals 14 residues. For this clone: What it binds is unknown.

V usage is TRBV6-1 and J usage is TRBJ1-2; D may be TRBD1 (6 bases). This TCR was sampled from a man aged 18 to 29 in good health. Sequencing was done on a sample of naive CD8+ T cells sorted from blood. The CDR3 spells CASSPSGTTYGYTF. The CDR3 DNA is TGTGCCAGCAGTCCATCCGGGACAACCTATGGCTACACCTTC.